Listed below are T cell receptor beta chains from one sample, sequenced in a study of OX40 agonist ivuxolimab in advanced cancers. Generated by immunoSEQ multiplex PCR, the TCRdb table keeps only in-frame clones and is missing some. In the table there are 77,000 or so clones, approximately 95% of which are singletons. This specimen consisted of CD4+ or CD8+ T cells sorted from blood, obtained in a trial of the OX40 agonist ivuxolimab. Every receptor here comes from an adult with an advanced solid tumor such as melanoma, head and neck, liver or kidney cancer. CDR3s include the opening cysteine and the closing phenylalanine or tryptophan. A D gene is named only where the DNA matches it firmly. Size is omitted from some rows. Given values are once, few, many or a class for expanded clones.

- | TRBJ2-5 | TRBV10-3 | - | CAISESMTLETQYF | TGTGCCATCAGTGAGTCGATGACTTTAGAGACCCAGTACTTC
- | TRBJ2-5 | TRBV27 | - | CASSYRELLGTQYF | TGTGCCAGCAGTTACAGGGAGTTACTAGGGACCCAGTACTTC
TRBD2 | TRBJ2-5 | TRBV11-2 | - | CASSLGASGGRETQYF | TGTGCCAGCAGCTTAGGGGCTAGCGGGGGAAGGGAGACCCAGTACTTC
- | TRBJ2-2 | TRBV6-1 | - | CASSGPRQAMNTGELFF | TGTGCCAGCAGTGGGCCCCGACAGGCTATGAACACCGGGGAGCTGTTTTTT
- | TRBJ1-3 | TRBV18 | once | CASSPKQGLGNTIYF | TGTGCCAGCTCACCAAAGCAGGGTCTCGGAAACACCATATATTTT
TRBD2 | TRBJ2-3 | TRBV6-5 | - | CASSYSFGGSTDTQYF | TGTGCCAGCAGTTACTCCTTCGGGGGGTCCACAGATACGCAGTATTTT
- | TRBJ1-2 | TRBV6-5 | - | CASSESGEYGYTF | TGTGCCAGCAGTGAGAGTGGCGAATATGGCTACACCTTC
TRBD1 | TRBJ1-2 | TRBV29-1 | - | CSVSTGTGGRYGYTF | TGCAGCGTTAGTACCGGGACAGGGGGCAGGTATGGCTACACCTTC
- | TRBJ2-1 | TRBV27 | - | CASSSAQGNEQFF | TGTGCCAGCAGTTCTGCGCAGGGAAATGAGCAGTTCTTC
- | TRBJ1-1 | TRBV5-1 | - | CASSSAPDTEAFF | TGCGCCAGCAGCTCGGCTCCTGACACTGAAGCTTTCTTT
- | TRBJ1-1 | TRBV10-3 | - | CAIGPVMNTEAFF | TGTGCCATCGGGCCAGTCATGAACACTGAAGCTTTCTTT
- | TRBJ1-2 | TRBV7-2 | - | CASSPPRGGEGGYTF | TGTGCCAGCAGCCCCCCCCGGGGGGGGGAGGGAGGCTACACCTTC
- | TRBJ2-1 | TRBV29-1 | - | CSLHAGGPDNEQFF | TGCAGCCTTCACGCTGGCGGCCCAGACAATGAGCAGTTCTTC
TRBD2 | TRBJ2-1 | TRBV5-4 | once | CASSESGGIYNEQFF | TGTGCCAGCAGCGAGTCGGGAGGTATCTACAATGAGCAGTTCTTC
- | TRBJ2-2 | TRBV7-3 | - | CASSLNWVGGELFF | TGTGCCAGCAGCTTAAACTGGGTTGGCGGGGAGCTGTTTTTT
- | TRBJ2-7 | TRBV19 | - | CASSISPVTPYEQYF | TGTGCCAGTAGTATATCCCCGGTGACTCCGTACGAGCAGTACTTC
- | TRBJ1-6 | TRBV27 | - | CASSSPTGSPLHF | TGTGCCAGCAGTTCCCCGACTGGCTCACCCCTCCACTTT
- | TRBJ1-4 | TRBV23-1 | once | CASSQRGPGTLNEKLFF | TGCGCCAGCAGTCAAAGGGGACCCGGGACTTTGAATGAAAAACTGTTTTTT
- | TRBJ2-1 | TRBV29-1 | - | CSVESFDEQFF | TGCAGCGTTGAGTCCTTTGATGAGCAGTTCTTC
TRBD1 | TRBJ2-1 | TRBV5-1 | once | CASRTGQGDEQFF | TGCGCCAGCAGAACGGGACAGGGGGATGAGCAGTTCTTC
- | TRBJ2-7 | TRBV11-2 | - | CASSPRTLTYEQYF | TGTGCCAGCAGCCCCCGGACGCTGACTTACGAGCAGTACTTC
- | TRBJ2-1 | TRBV4-3 | - | CASSQETGYRGNEQFF | TGCGCCAGCAGCCAAGAGACAGGCTATCGAGGGAATGAGCAGTTCTTC
- | TRBJ1-4 | TRBV30 | - | CAWSVRYNEKLFF | TGTGCCTGGAGTGTAAGATATAATGAAAAACTGTTTTTT
- | TRBJ2-3 | TRBV5-5 | - | CASSLGPGADTQYF | TGTGCCAGCAGCTTGGGACCGGGAGCAGATACGCAGTATTTT
- | TRBJ1-4 | TRBV28 | - | CASTSGPSNEKLFF | TGTGCCAGCACCTCGGGTCCTTCTAATGAAAAACTGTTTTTT
- | TRBJ1-4 | TRBV28 | - | CASRSGQNEKLFF | TGTGCCAGCCGTTCGGGCCAAAATGAAAAACTGTTTTTT
- | TRBJ2-4 | TRBV28 | - | CASGLLAKNIQYF | TGTGCCAGCGGGTTATTAGCCAAAAACATTCAGTACTTC
TRBD1 | TRBJ1-1 | TRBV6-5 | - | CASSLRQGQAEAFF | TGTGCCAGCAGCCTCCGACAGGGGCAGGCTGAAGCTTTCTTT
- | TRBJ1-4 | TRBV6-5 | once | CASSPTATNEKLFF | TGTGCCAGCAGCCCGACAGCGACTAATGAAAAACTGTTTTTT